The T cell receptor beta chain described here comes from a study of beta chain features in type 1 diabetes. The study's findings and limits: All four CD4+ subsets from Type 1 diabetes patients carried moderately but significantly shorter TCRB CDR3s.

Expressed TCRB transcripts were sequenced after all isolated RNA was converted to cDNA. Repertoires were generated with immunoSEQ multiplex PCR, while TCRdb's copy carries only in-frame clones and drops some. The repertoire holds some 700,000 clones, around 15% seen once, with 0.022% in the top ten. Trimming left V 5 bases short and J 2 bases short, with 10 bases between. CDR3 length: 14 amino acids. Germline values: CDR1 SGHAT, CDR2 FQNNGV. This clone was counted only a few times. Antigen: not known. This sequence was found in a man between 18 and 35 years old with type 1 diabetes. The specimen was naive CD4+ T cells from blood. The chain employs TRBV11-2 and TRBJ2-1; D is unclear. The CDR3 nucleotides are TGTGCCAGCAGCCGCATTTTGCCCTACAATGAGCAGTTCTTC. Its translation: CASSRILPYNEQFF.